This section outlines one TCR beta chain sequence together with its context. What it recognizes is unknown. The data stem from a study of shared clonotypes between healthy human individuals. The assay was immunoSEQ multiplex PCR, and TCRdb's table has in-frame clones only and misses some. The table records more than 2,000,000 clones, over 85% of them present only once. Whole-study results and caveats: Of the naive CD4 clonotypes, around 4.7% were shared across a few donors.

Germline lookup yields CDR1 MNHNS and CDR2 SASEGT. V trimming: 1 base; J trimming: 0 bases; junction bases outside the gene matches: 2. The CDR3 spans 16 residues. This clonotype originated in a man aged 18 to 30 in good health. V and J are TRBV6-1 and TRBJ1-4, with 7 bases identical to TRBD1. Specimen: naive CD4+ T cells sorted from blood. Stated subset: CD45RA+ positively selected. The CDR3 here is CASSEGQGTTNEKLFF. Here the CDR3 DNA reads TGTGCCAGCAGTGAAGGACAGGGCACAACTAATGAAAAACTGTTTTTT.